Sequencing of this T cell receptor (beta chain) was carried out in a study of CD8 T cells in ankylosing spondylitis. Using its own MiXCR run on the 5' RACE reads, TCRdb lists one record per CDR3 protein. The data show around 120,000 distinct CDR3 sequences, over 7% seen once. This CDR3 is 12 amino acids long. Germline assignment: CDR1 LGHNA and CDR2 YSLEER. V dropped 8 bases and J dropped 5 bases, with 11 bases sitting between them. This clonotype was observed at least ten times. The TCR comes from a male donor with ankylosing spondylitis or in good health (not recorded which). Sequencing was performed on blood, either unsorted or a sorted T cell fraction (not recorded which). The chain has TRBV4-3 and TRBJ2-3; D ambiguous. CDR3 loop: CASADSVDTQYF. The CDR3 nucleotides are TGCGCCAGCGCTGACTCGGTAGATACGCAGTATTTT.